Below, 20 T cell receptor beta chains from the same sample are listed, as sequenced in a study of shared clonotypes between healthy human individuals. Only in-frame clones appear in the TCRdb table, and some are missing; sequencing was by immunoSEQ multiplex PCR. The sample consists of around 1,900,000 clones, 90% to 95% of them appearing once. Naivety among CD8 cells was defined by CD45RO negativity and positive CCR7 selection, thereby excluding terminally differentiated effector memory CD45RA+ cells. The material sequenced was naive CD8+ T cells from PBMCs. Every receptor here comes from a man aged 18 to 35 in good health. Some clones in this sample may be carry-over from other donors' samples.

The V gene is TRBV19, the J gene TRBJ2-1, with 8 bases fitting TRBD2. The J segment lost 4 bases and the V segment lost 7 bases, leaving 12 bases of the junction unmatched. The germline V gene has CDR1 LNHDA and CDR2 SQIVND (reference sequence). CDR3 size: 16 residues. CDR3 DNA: TGTGCCAGTACCCGGGGGGGCCGAAACGGTTACAATGAGCAGTTCTTC. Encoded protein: CASTRGGRNGYNEQFF.

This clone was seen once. CDR3 protein: CASSFPPRTADSGNTIYF. The CDR3 bases are TGTGCCAGCAGTTTTCCCCCGCGAACGGCCGACTCTGGAAACACCATATATTTT. The chain links TRBV28 to TRBJ1-3; D unresolved. Germline V gives CDR1 MDHEN, CDR2 SYDVKM. V gave up 3 bases and J gave up 0 bases, with 18 bases separating them. CDR3 size: 18 residues.

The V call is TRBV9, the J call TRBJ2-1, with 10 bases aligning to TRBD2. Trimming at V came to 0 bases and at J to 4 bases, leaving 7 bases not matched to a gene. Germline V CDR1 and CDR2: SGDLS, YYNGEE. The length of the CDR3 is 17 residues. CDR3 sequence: CASSVDFEREGYNEQFF. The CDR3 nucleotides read TGTGCCAGCAGCGTAGATTTCGAGCGGGAGGGATACAATGAGCAGTTCTTC.

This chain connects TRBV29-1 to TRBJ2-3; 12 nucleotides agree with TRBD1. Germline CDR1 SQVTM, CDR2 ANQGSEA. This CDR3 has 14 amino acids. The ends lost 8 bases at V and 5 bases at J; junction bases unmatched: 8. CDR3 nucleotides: TGCAGCATTCCGGGACAGGGGGCAAGAGATACGCAGTATTTT. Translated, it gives CSIPGQGARDTQYF.

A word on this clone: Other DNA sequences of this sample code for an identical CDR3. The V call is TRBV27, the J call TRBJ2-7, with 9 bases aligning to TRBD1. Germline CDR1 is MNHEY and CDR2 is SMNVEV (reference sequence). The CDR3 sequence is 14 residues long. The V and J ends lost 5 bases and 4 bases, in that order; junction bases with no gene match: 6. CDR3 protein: CASSLRDRVYEQYF. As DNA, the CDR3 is TGTGCCAGCAGTCTCCGGGACAGGGTTTACGAGCAGTACTTC.

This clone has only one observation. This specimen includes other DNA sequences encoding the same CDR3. The CDR3 bases are TGTGCCAGCAGTTTACTAGGGCCAGATACGCAGTATTTT. As protein: CASSLLGPDTQYF. The chain joins TRBV27 to TRBJ2-3; D is uncertain. Trimming pared 2 bases from V and 4 bases from J, leaving 7 bases between. The length of the CDR3 is 13 residues. Germline CDR1 reads MNHEY; CDR2 reads SMNVEV (reference sequence).

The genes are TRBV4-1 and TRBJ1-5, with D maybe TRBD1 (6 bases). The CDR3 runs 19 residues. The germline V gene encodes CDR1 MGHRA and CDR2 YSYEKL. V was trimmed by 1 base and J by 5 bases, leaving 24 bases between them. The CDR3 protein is CASSQGPVVGRGWDQPQHF. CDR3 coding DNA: TGCGCCAGCAGCCAAGGGCCCGTGGTGGGCAGGGGATGGGATCAGCCCCAGCATTTT.

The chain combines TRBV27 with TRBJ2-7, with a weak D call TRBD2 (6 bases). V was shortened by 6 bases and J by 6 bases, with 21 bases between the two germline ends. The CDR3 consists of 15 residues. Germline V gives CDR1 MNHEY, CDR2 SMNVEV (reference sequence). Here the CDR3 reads CASSPPLASMGEQYF. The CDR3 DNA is TGTGCCAGCAGCCCACCCCTAGCGAGTATGGGCGAGCAGTACTTC.

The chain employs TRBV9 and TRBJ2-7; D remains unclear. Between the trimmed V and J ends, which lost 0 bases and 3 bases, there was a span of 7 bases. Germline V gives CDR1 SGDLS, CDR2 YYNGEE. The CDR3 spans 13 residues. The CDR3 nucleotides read TGTGCCAGCAGCGTAGAATTTGGCTACGAGCAGTACTTC. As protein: CASSVEFGYEQYF.

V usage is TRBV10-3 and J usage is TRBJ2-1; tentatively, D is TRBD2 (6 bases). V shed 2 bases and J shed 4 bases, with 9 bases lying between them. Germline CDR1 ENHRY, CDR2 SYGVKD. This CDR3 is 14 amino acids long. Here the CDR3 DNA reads TGTGCCATCAGTGAGCGGGACTTGTACAATGAGCAGTTCTTC. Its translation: CAISERDLYNEQFF.

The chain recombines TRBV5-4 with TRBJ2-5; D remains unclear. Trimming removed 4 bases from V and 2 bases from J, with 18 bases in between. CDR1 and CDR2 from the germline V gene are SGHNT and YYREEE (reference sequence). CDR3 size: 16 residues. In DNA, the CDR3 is TGTGCCAGCAGCCCAATGCATAGTCCTGTTCAAGAGACCCAGTACTTC. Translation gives CASSPMHSPVQETQYF.

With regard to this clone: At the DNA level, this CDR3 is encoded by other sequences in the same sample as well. For the CDR3, the DNA is TGTGCCAGCAGTTATCTAGCGGGGTCCTACAATGAGCAGTTCTTC. Protein sequence: CASSYLAGSYNEQFF. The V call is TRBV6-5, the J call TRBJ2-1; TRBD2 agrees at 9 bases. Trimming at V came to 3 bases and at J to 1 base, leaving 1 base not matched to a gene. Germline V gives CDR1 MNHEY, CDR2 SVGAGI. The CDR3 has 15 amino acids.

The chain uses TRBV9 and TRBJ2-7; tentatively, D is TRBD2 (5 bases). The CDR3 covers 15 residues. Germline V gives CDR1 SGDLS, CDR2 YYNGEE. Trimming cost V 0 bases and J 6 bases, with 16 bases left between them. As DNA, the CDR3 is TGTGCCAGCAGCGTAGAAGGTAGAGGGTCCCCCGAGCAGTACTTC. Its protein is CASSVEGRGSPEQYF.

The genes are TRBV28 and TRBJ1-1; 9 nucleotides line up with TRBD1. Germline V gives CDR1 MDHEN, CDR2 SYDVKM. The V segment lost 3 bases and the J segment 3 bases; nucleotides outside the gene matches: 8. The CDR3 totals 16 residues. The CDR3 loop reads CASSFRGQGADTEAFF. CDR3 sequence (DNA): TGTGCCAGCAGTTTCCGGGGACAGGGTGCTGACACTGAAGCTTTCTTT. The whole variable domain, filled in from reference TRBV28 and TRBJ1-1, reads DVKVTQSSRYLVKRTGEKVFLECVQDMDHENMFWYRQDPGLGLRLIYFSYDVKMKEKGDIPEGYSVSREKKERFSLILESASTNQTSMYLCASSFRGQGADTEAFFGQGTRLTVV.

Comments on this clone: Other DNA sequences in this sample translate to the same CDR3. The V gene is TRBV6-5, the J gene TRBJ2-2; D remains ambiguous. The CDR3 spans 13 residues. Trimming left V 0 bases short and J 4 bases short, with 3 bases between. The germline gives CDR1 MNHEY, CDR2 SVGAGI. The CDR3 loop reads CASSYSGTGELFF. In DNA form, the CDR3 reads TGTGCCAGCAGTTACTCCGGCACCGGGGAGCTGTTTTTT.

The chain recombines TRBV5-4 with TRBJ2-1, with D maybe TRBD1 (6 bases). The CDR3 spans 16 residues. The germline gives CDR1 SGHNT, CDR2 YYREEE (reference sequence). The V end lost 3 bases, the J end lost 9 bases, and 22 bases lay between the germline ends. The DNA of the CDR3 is TGTGCCAGCAGCTCATTTGGGACAATGTACACGAGTGAGCAGTTCTTC. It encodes CASSSFGTMYTSEQFF. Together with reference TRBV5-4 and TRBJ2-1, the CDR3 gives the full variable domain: ETGVTQSPTHLIKTRGQQVTLRCSSQSGHNTVSWYQQALGQGPQFIFQYYREEENGRGNFPPRFSGLQFPNYSSELNVNALELDDSALYLCASSSFGTMYTSEQFFGPGTRLTVL.

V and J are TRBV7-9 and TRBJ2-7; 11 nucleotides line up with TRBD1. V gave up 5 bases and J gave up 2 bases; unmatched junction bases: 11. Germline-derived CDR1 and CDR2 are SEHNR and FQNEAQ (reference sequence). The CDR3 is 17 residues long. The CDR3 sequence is CASSPRIGQGAPYEQYF. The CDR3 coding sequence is TGTGCCAGCAGCCCCCGTATCGGACAGGGGGCTCCCTACGAGCAGTACTTC.

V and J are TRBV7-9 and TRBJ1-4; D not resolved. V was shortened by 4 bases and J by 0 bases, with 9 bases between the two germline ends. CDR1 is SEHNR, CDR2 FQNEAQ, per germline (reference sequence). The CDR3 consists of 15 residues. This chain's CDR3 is CASSWASTTNEKLFF. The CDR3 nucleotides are TGTGCCAGCAGCTGGGCCTCCACAACTAATGAAAAACTGTTTTTT.

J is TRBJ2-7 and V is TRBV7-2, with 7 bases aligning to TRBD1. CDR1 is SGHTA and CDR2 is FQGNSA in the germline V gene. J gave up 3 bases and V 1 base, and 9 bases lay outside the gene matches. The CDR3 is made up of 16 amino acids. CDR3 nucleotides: TGTGCCAGCAGCTTAGTTTCTAGGGGGCTTATCTACGAGCAGTACTTC. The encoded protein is CASSLVSRGLIYEQYF.

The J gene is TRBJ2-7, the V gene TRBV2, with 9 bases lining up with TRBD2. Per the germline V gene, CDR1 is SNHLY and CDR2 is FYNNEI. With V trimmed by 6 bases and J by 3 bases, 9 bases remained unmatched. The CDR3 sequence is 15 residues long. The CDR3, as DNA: TGTGCCAGCAGCGCCCGAGCGGGAGGTGTCTACGAGCAGTACTTC. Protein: CASSARAGGVYEQYF.